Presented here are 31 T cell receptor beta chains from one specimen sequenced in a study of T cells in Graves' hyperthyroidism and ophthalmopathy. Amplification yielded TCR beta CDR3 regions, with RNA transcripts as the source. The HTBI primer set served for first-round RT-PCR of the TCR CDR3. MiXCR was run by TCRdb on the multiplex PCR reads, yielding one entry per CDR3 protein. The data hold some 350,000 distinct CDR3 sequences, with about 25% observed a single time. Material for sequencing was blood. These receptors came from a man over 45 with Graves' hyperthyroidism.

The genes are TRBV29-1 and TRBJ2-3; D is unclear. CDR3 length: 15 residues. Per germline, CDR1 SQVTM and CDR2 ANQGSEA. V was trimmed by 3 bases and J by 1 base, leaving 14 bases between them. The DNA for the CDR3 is TGCAGCGTTGAGGAGCGATCTAGGGGCACAGATACGCAGTATTTT. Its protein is CSVEERSRGTDTQYF.

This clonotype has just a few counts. In DNA form, the CDR3 reads TGTGCCAGCTCACCAGTCGGCTTCAACGAGCAGTACTTC. It specifies CASSPVGFNEQYF. The chain uses TRBV18 and TRBJ2-7; D not resolved. CDR1 and CDR2 (germline): KGHSH, LQKENI. This CDR3 comprises 13 residues. V gave up 2 bases and J gave up 5 bases, with 10 bases separating them.

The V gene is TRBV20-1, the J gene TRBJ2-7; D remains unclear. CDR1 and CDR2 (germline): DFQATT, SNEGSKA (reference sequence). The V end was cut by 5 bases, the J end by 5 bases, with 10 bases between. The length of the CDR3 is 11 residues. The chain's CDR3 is CSARRANEQYF. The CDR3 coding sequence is TGCAGTGCTCGAAGAGCCAACGAGCAGTACTTC.

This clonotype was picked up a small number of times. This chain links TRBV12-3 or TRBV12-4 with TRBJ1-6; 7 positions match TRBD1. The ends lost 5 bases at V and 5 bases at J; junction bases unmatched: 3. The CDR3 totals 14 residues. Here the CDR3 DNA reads TGTGCCAGCAGTCGTGGACAGGATAATTCACCCCTCCACTTT. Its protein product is CASSRGQDNSPLHF.

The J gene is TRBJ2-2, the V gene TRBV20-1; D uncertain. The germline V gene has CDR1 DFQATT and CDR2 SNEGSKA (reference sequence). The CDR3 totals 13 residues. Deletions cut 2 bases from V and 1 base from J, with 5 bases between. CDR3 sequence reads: CSARYQNTGELFF. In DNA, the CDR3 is TGCAGTGCTAGATACCAGAACACCGGGGAGCTGTTTTTT.

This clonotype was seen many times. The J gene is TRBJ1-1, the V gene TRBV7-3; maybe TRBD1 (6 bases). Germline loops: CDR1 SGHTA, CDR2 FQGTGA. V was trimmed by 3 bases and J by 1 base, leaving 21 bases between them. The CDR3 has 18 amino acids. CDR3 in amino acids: CASSFSLFHDRPNTEAFF. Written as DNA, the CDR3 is TGTGCCAGCAGCTTCAGTTTATTTCACGACAGGCCGAACACTGAAGCTTTCTTT.

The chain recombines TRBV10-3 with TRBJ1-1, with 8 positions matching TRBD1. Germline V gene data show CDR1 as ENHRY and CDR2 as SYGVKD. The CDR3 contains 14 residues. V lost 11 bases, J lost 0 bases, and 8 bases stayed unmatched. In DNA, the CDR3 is TGTGCCTCCGCGACAGGGGCGGTGAACACTGAAGCTTTCTTT. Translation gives CASATGAVNTEAFF.

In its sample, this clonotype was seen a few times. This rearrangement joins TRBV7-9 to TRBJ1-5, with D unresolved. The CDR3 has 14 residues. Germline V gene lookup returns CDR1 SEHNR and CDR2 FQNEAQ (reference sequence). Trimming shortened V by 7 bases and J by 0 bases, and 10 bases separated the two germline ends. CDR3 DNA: TGTGCCAGCACCTCCCACCTTAGCAATCAGCCCCAGCATTTT. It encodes CASTSHLSNQPQHF.

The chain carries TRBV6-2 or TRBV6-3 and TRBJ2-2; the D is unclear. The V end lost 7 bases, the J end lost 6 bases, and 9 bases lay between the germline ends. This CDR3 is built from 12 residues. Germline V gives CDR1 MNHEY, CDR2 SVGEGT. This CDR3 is CASTVGPGELFF. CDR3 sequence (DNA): TGTGCCAGCACCGTGGGCCCCGGGGAGCTGTTTTTT.

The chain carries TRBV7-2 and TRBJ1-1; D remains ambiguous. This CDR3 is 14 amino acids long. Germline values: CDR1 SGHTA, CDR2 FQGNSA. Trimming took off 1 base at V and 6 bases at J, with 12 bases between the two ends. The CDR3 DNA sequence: TGTGCCAGCAGCTTAGTCGAAGGGAGATCTGAAGCTTTCTTT. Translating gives CASSLVEGRSEAFF.

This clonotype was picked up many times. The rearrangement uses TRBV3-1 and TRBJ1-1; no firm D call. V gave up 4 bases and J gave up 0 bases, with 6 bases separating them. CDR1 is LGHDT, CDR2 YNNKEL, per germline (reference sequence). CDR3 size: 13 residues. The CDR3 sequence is CASSPELNTEAFF. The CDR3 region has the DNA TGTGCCAGCAGCCCTGAGTTGAACACTGAAGCTTTCTTT. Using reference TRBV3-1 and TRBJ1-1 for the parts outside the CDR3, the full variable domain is DTAVSQTPKYLVTQMGNDKSIKCEQNLGHDTMYWYKQDSKKFLKIMFSYNNKELIINETVPNRFSPKSPDKAHLNLHINSLELGDSAVYFCASSPELNTEAFFGQGTRLTVV.

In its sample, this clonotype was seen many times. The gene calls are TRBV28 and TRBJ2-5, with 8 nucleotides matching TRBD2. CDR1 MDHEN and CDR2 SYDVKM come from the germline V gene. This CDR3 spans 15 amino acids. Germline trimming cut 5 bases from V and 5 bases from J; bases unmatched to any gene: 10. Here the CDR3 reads CASSDKGTSVETQYF. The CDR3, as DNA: TGTGCCAGCAGTGACAAGGGGACTAGTGTGGAGACCCAGTACTTC.

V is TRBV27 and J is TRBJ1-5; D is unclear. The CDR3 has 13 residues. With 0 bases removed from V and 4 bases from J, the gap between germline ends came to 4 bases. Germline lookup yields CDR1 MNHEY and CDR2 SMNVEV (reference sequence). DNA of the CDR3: TGTGCCAGCAGTTTATCCAGAAATCAGCCCCAGCATTTT. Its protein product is CASSLSRNQPQHF.

The CDR3: CASRNSGGQVRETQYF. CDR3 in DNA: TGCGCCAGCAGGAACTCCGGGGGGCAGGTTCGAGAGACCCAGTACTTC. This chain links TRBV5-1 with TRBJ2-5; D may be TRBD2 (7 bases). The CDR3 loop spans 16 amino acids. The V gene's germline CDR1 is SGHRS and CDR2 YFSETQ. Trimming removed 5 bases at V and 4 bases at J, with 21 bases between.

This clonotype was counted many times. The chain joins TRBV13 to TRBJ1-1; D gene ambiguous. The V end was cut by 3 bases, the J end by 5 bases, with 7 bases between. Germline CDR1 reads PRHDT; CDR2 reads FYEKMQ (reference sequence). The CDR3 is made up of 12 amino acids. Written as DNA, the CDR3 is TGTGCCAGCAGCTTTCTCGGAACTGAAGCTTTCTTT. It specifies CASSFLGTEAFF.

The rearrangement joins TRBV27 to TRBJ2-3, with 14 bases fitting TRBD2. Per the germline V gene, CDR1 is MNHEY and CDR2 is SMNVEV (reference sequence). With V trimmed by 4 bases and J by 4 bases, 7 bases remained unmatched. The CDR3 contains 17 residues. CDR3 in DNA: TGTGCCAGCAGTTCCAGACTAGCGGGAGGGCCCCCAGATACGCAGTATTTT. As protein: CASSSRLAGGPPDTQYF.

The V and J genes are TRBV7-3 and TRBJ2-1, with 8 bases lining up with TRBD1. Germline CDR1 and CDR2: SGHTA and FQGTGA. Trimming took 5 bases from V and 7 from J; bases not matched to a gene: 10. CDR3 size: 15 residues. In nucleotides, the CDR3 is TGTGCCAGCAGCAGAGCAGGGGGCCTAGCGAATGAGCAGTTCTTC. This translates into CASSRAGGLANEQFF.

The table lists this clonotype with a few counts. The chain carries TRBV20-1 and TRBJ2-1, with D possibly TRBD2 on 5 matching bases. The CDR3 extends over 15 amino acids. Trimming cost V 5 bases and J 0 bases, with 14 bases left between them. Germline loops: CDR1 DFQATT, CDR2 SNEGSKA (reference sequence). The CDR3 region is CSAEELGSSYNEQFF. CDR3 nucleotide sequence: TGCAGTGCTGAGGAGCTGGGGAGCTCCTACAATGAGCAGTTCTTC.

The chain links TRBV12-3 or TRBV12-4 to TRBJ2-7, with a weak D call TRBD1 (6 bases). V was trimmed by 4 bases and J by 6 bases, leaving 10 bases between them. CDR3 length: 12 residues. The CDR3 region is CASSSTGPEQYF. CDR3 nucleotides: TGTGCCAGCAGTTCCACAGGGCCCGAGCAGTACTTC.

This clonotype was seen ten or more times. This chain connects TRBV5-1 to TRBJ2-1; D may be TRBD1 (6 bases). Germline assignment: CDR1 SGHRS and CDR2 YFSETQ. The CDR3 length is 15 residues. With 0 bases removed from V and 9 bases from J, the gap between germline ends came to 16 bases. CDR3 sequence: CASSLGRDTLGEQFF. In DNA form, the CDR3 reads TGCGCCAGCAGCTTGGGCCGGGACACCCTAGGTGAGCAGTTCTTC.

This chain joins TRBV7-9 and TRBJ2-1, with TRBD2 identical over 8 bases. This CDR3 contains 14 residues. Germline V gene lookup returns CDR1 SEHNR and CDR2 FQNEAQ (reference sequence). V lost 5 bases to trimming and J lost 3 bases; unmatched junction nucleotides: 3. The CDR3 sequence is CASSAGLVYNEQFF. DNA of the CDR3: TGTGCCAGCAGCGCGGGACTAGTCTACAATGAGCAGTTCTTC.

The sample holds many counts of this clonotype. CDR3 in amino acids: CASSGTGASYEQYF. CDR3 sequence (DNA): TGTGCCAGCTCAGGGACAGGGGCCAGCTACGAGCAGTACTTC. This chain uses TRBV18 with TRBJ2-7; 10 bases are shared with TRBD1. Germline CDR1 reads KGHSH; CDR2 reads LQKENI. This CDR3 is built from 14 residues. Trimming removed 5 bases from V and 3 bases from J; junction bases left unmatched: 4.

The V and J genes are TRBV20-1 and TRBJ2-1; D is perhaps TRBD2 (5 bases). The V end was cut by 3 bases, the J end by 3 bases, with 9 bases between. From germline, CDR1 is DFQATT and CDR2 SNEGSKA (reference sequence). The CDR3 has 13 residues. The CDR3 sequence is CSASLTSYNEQFF. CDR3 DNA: TGCAGTGCTAGCCTTACTAGCTACAATGAGCAGTTCTTC.

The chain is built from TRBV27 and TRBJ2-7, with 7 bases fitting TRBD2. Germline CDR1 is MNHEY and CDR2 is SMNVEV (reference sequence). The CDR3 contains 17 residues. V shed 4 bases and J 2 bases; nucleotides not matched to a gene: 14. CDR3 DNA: TGTGCCAGCAGTTCTCAGGATCGACTAGCCCGGACCTACGAGCAGTACTTC. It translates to CASSSQDRLARTYEQYF.

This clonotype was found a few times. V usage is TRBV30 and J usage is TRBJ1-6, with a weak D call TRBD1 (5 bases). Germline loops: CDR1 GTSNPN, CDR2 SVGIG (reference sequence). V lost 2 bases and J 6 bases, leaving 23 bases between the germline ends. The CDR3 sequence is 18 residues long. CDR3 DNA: TGTGCCTGGAGTATGGCAGGGTTCGGGGGAGGGAGTAATTCACCCCTCCACTTT. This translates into CAWSMAGFGGGSNSPLHF.

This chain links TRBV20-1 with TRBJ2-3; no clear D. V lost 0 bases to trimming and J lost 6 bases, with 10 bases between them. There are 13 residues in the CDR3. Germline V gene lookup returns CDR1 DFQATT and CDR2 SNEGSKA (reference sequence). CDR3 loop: CSARDWKPDTQYF. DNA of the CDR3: TGCAGTGCTAGAGATTGGAAACCCGATACGCAGTATTTT.

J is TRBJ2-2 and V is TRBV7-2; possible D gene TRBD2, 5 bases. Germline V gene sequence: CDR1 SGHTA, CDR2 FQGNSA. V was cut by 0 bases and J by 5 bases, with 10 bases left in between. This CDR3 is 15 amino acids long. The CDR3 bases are TGTGCCAGCAGCTTAGCGGGAGCTACGACCGGGGAGCTGTTTTTT. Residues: CASSLAGATTGELFF.

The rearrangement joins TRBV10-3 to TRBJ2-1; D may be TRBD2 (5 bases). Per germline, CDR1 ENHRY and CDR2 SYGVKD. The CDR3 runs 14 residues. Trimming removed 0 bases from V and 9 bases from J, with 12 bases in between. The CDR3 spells CAISESNIGGEQFF. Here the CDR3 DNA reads TGTGCCATCAGTGAGTCGAATATTGGAGGTGAGCAGTTCTTC.

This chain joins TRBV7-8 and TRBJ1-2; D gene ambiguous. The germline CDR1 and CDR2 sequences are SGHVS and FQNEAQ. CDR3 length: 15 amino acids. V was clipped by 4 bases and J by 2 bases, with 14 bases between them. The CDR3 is CASSSYLQVNYGYTF. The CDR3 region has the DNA TGTGCCAGCAGCTCTTATCTCCAGGTGAACTATGGCTACACCTTC.

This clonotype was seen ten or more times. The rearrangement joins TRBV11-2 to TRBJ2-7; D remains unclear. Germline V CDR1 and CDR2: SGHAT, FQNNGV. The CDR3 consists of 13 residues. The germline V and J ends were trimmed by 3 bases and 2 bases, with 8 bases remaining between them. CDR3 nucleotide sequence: TGTGCCAGCAGCTTGGCAGTACCCTACGAGCAGTACTTC. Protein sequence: CASSLAVPYEQYF.

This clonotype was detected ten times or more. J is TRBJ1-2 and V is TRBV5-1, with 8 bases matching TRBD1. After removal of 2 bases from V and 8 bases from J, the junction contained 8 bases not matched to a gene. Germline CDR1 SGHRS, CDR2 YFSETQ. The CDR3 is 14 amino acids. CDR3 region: CASSFGDRKGGYTF. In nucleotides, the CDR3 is TGCGCCAGCAGCTTCGGGGACAGGAAAGGAGGCTACACCTTC.